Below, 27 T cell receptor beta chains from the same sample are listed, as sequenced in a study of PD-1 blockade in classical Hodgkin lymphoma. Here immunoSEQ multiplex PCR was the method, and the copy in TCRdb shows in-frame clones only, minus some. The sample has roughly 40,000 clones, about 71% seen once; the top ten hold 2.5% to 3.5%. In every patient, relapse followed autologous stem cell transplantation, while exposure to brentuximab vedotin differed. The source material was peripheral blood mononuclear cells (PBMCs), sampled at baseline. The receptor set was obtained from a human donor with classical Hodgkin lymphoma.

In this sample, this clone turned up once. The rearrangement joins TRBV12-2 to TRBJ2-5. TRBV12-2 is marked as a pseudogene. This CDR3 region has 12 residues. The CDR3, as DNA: TGTGCAAGTCGCTTAGAAGGAAGGACCCAGTACTTC. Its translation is CASRLEGRTQYF.

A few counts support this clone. This CDR3 reads CASSIGGRDTQYF. CDR3 nucleotides: TGTGCCAGTAGTATAGGAGGAAGGGATACGCAGTATTTT. The chain joins TRBV19 to TRBJ2-3; no clear D gene. Germline CDR1 LNHDA, CDR2 SQIVND (reference sequence). This CDR3 has 13 amino acids. The V end lost 1 base, the J end lost 6 bases, and 8 bases lay between the germline ends.

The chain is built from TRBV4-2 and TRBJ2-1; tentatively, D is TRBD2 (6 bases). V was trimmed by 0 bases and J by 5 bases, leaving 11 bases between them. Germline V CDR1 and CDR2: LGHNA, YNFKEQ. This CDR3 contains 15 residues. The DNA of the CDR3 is TGTGCCAGCAGCCAAGATTGGGACTGGCACAATGAGCAGTTCTTC. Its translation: CASSQDWDWHNEQFF.

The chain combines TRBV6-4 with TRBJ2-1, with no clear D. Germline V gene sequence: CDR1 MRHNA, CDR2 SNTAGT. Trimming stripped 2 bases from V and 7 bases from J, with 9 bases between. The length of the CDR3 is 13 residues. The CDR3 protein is CASSDPGGNEQFF. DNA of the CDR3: TGTGCCAGCAGTGACCCGGGTGGGAATGAGCAGTTCTTC.

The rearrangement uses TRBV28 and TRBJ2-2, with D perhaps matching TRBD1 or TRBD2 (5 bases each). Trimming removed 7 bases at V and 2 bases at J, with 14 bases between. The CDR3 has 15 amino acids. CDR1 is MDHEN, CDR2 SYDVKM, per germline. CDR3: CASMPGTDNTGELFF. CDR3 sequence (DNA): TGTGCCAGCATGCCAGGGACCGACAACACCGGGGAGCTGTTTTTT.

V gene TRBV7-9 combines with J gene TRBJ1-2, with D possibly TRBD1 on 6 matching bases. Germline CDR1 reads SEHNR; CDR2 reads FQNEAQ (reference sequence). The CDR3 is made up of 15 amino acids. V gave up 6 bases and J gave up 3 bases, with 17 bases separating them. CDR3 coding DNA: TGTGCCAGCAGATACTCCGGGACACCTGACTATGGCTACACCTTC. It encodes CASRYSGTPDYGYTF. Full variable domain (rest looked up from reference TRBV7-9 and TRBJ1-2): DTGVSQNPRHKITKRGQNVTFRCDPISEHNRLYWYRQTLGQGPEFLTYFQNEAQLEKSRLLSDRFSAERPKGSFSTLEIQRTEQGDSAMYLCASRYSGTPDYGYTFGSGTRLTVV.

The CDR3 here is CASSDRFSYEQYF. In nucleotides, the CDR3 is TGTGCCAGCAGCGACCGATTCTCCTACGAGCAGTACTTC. The rearrangement links TRBV9 to TRBJ2-7; D not certain. The length of the CDR3 is 13 residues. The germline V gene encodes CDR1 SGDLS and CDR2 YYNGEE. Between the trimmed V and J ends, which lost 3 bases and 0 bases, there was a span of 7 bases. The full variable domain, with the rest looked up from reference TRBV9 and TRBJ2-7, is DSGVTQTPKHLITATGQRVTLRCSPRSGDLSVYWYQQSLDQGLQFLIQYYNGEERAKGNILERFSAQQFPDLHSELNLSSLELGDSALYFCASSDRFSYEQYFGPGTRLTVT.

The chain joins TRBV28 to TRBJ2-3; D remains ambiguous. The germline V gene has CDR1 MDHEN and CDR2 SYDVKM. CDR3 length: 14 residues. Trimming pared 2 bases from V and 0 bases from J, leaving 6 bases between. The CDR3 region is CASSLGDSTDTQYF. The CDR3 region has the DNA TGTGCCAGCAGTTTAGGTGACAGCACAGATACGCAGTATTTT.

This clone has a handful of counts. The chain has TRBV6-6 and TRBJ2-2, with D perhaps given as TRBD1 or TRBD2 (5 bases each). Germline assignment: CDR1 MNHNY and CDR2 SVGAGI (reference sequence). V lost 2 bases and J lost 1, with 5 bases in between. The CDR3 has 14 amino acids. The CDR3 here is CASSYGGNTGELFF. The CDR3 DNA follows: TGTGCCAGCAGTTACGGGGGGAACACCGGGGAGCTGTTTTTT.

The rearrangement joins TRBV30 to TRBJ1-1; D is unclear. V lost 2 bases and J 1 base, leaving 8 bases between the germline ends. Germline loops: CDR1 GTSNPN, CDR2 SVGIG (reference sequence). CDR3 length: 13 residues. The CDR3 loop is CAWSTDRNTEAFF. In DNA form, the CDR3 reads TGTGCCTGGAGTACGGACCGGAACACTGAAGCTTTCTTT. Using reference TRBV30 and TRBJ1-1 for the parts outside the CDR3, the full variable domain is SQTIHQWPATLVQPVGSPLSLECTVEGTSNPNLYWYRQAAGRGLQLLFYSVGIGQISSEVPQNLSASRPQDRQFILSSKKLLLSDSGFYLCAWSTDRNTEAFFGQGTRLTVV.

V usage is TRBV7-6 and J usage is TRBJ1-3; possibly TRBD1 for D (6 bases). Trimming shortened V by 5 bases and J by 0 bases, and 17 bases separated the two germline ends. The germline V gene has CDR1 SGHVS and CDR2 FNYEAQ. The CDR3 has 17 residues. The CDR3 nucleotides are TGTGCCAGCAGCCCACGGCAGGGGCATTACTCTGGAAACACCATATATTTT. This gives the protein CASSPRQGHYSGNTIYF.

The CDR3 is CASSANAGQGGYTF. As DNA, the CDR3 is TGTGCCAGCAGCGCTAACGCGGGACAGGGTGGCTACACCTTC. This sequence joins TRBV7-6 and TRBJ1-2; 9 bases agree with TRBD1. The germline gives CDR1 SGHVS, CDR2 FNYEAQ. V trimming: 5 bases; J trimming: 7 bases; junction bases outside the gene matches: 8. This CDR3 is built from 14 residues.

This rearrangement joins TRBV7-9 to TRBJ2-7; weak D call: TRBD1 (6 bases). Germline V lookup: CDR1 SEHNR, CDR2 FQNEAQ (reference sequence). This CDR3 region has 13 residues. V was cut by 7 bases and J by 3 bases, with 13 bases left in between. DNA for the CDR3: TGTGCCAGCATCCCAAGGGACAACTACGAGCAGTACTTC. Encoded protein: CASIPRDNYEQYF.

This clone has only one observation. The CDR3 sequence is CASSPPLVVGGNEQFF. The CDR3 DNA sequence: TGTGCCAGCAGCCCGCCACTAGTTGTGGGGGGGAATGAGCAGTTCTTC. The chain links TRBV13 to TRBJ2-1; 7 bases are a match to TRBD2. J lost 7 bases, V lost 5 bases, and 14 bases had no gene match. The CDR3 extends over 16 amino acids. CDR1 is PRHDT and CDR2 is FYEKMQ in the germline V gene (reference sequence).

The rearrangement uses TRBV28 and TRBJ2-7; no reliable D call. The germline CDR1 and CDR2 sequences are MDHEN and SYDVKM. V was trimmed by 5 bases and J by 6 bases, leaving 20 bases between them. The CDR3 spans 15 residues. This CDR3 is CASSPSGYRRSEQYF. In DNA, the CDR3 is TGTGCCAGCAGTCCCAGTGGTTACAGACGTAGCGAGCAGTACTTC.

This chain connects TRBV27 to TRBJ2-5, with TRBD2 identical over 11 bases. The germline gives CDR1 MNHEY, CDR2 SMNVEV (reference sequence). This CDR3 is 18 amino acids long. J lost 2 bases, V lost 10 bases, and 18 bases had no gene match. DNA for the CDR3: TGTGCCACCCCAAAAACCCTCCGGCTAGCGGGAGGTCAAGAGACCCAGTACTTC. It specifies CATPKTLRLAGGQETQYF.

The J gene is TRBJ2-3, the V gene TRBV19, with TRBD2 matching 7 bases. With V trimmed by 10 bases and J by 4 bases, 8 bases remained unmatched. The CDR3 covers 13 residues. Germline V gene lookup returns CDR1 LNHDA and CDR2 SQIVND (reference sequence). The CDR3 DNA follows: TGTGCCACCGCCCGGGGGGTATCAGATACGCAGTATTTT. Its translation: CATARGVSDTQYF. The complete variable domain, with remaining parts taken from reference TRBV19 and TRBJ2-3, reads DGGITQSPKYLFRKEGQNVTLSCEQNLNHDAMYWYRQDPGQGLRLIYYSQIVNDFQKGDIAEGYSVSREKKESFPLTVTSAQKNPTAFYLCATARGVSDTQYFGPGTRLTVL.

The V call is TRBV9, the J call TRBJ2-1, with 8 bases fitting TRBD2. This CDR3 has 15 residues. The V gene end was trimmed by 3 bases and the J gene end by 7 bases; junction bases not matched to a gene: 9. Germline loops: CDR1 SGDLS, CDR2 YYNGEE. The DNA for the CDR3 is TGTGCCAGCAGCGCCAGCGGGAGCCTGGGGAATGAGCAGTTCTTC. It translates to CASSASGSLGNEQFF.

The CDR3 nucleotides read TGTGCCAGCAGGGACAGGGTTAATGAAAAACTGTTTTTT. Translation: CASRDRVNEKLFF. The gene calls are TRBV27 and TRBJ1-4, with 8 bases that match TRBD1. In germline, CDR1 is MNHEY, CDR2 SMNVEV (reference sequence). V shed 6 bases and J 4 bases; nucleotides not matched to a gene: 1. The CDR3 runs to 13 residues.

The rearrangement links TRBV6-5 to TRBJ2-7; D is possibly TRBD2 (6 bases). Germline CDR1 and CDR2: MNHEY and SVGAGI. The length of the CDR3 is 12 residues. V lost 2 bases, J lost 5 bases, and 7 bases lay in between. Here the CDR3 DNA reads TGTGCCAGCAGTTACGGAGGGCACGAGCAGTACTTC. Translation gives CASSYGGHEQYF.

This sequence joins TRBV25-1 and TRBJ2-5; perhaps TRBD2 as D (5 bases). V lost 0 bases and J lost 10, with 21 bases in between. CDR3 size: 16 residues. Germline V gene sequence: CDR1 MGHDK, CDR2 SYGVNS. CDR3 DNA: TGTGCCAGCAGTGAATATTGTGGCAGGCTAGTGGAGGTCCAGTACTTC. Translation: CASSEYCGRLVEVQYF.

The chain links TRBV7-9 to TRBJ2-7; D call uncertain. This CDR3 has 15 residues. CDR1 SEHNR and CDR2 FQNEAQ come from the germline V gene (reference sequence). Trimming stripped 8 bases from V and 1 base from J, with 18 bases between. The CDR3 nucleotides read TGTGCCAGCGATAGACTCAGCACCTCATCCTACGAGCAGTACTTC. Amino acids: CASDRLSTSSYEQYF.

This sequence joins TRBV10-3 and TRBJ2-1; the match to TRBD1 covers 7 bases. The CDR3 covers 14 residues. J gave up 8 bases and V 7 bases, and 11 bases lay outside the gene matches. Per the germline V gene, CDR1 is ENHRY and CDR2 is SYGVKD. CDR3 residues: CAINGQEVGDEQFF. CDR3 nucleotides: TGTGCCATCAACGGACAGGAGGTTGGAGATGAGCAGTTCTTC.

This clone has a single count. Here the CDR3 DNA reads TGTGCCAGCAGCCTCGGGGGATTCGGGAGCCCAAGCAACTACGAGCAGTACTTC. Protein sequence: CASSLGGFGSPSNYEQYF. This rearrangement joins TRBV11-2 to TRBJ2-7, with D possibly matching TRBD2 (6 bases). The germline V and J ends were trimmed by 5 bases and 3 bases, with 26 bases remaining between them. Germline values: CDR1 SGHAT, CDR2 FQNNGV. This CDR3 region has 18 residues.

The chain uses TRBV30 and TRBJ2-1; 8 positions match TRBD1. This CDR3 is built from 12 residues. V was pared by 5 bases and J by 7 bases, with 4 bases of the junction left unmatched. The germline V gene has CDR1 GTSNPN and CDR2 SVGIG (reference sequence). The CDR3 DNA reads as TGTGCCTGGGACAGGGGAAGAAATGAGCAGTTCTTC. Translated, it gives CAWDRGRNEQFF.

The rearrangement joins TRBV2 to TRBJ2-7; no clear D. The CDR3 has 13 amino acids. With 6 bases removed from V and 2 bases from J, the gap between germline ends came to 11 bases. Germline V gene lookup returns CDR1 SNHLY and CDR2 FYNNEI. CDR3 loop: CASRSRAAYEQYF. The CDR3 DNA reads TGTGCCAGCAGGAGTAGGGCCGCCTACGAGCAGTACTTC.

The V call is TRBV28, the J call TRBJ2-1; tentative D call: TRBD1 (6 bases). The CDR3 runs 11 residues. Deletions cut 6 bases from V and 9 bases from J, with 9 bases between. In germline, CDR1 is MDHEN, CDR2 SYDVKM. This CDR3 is CASRTGIEQFF. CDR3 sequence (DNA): TGTGCCAGCAGAACAGGGATTGAGCAGTTCTTC.